The 2 T cell receptor beta chains presented below share a single source sample, sequenced in a study of post-analysis software for immune sequencing data. Overall study findings and caveats: Roughly 5 TRBV segments were significantly more frequent in patients than in controls. TRBV5-6, TRBV5-1 and TRBV20-1 were among these segments.

Researchers reported that TCR beta cDNA libraries carried unique molecular identifiers. In TCRdb, the PCR reads were re-called with MiXCR into one record per CDR3 protein. The table shows 740,000 or so distinct CDR3 sequences, with around 53% occurring only once. Their specific antigens are unknown. Material: blood. The receptors were sampled from a girl under 18 with multiple sclerosis.

The chain combines TRBV6-6 with TRBJ2-1; 10 bases fit TRBD2. The V segment lost 2 bases and the J segment 5 bases; nucleotides outside the gene matches: 3. CDR3 size: 15 residues. Germline lookup yields CDR1 MNHNY and CDR2 SVGAGI (reference sequence). The CDR3 DNA is TGTGCCAGCAGTTACGGGCTAGCGGGGGACAATGAGCAGTTCTTC. Translating gives CASSYGLAGDNEQFF.

The chain has TRBV9 and TRBJ1-2; D is ambiguous. V shed 4 bases and J shed 4 bases, with 11 bases lying between them. The CDR3 extends over 13 amino acids. Germline CDR1 and CDR2: SGDLS and YYNGEE. The CDR3 nucleotides read TGTGCCAGCAGCCCAAGCGCCGGCTATGGCTACACCTTC. Its translation is CASSPSAGYGYTF.